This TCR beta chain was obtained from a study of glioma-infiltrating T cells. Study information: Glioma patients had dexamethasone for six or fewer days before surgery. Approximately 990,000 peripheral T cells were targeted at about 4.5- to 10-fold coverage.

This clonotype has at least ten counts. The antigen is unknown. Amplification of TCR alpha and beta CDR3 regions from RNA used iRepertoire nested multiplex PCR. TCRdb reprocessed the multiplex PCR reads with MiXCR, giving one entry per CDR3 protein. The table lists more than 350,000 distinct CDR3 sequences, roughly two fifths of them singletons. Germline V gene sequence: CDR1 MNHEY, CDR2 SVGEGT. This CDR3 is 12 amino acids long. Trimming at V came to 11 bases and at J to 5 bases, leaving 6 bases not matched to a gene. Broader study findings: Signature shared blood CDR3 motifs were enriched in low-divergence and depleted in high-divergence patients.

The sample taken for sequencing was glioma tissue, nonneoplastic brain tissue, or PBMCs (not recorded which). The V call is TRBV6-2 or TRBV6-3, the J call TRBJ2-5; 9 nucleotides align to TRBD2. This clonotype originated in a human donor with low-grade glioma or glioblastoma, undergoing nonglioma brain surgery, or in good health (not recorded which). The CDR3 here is CAAGGRSETQYF. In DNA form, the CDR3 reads TGTGCCGCGGGGGGGAGGTCGGAGACCCAGTACTTC.